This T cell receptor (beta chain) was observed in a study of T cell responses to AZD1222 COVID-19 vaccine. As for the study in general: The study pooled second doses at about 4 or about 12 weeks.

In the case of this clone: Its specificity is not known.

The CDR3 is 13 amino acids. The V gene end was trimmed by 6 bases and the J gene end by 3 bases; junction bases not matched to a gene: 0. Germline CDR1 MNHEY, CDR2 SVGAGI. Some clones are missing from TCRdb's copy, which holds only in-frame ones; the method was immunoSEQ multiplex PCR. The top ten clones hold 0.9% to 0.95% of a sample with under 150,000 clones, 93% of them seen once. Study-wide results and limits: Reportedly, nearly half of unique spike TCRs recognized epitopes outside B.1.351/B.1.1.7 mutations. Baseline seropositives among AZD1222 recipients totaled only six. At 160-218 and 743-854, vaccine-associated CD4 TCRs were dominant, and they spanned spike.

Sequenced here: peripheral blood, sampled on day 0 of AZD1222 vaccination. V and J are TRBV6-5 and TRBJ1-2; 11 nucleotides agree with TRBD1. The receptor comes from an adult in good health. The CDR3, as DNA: TGTGCCAGCAGGGGACAGGGGGACTATGGCTACACCTTC. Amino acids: CASRGQGDYGYTF.